These 28 T cell receptor beta chains were all obtained from the same sample, sequenced in a study of metastatic and nonmetastatic thyroid tumors. TCRdb re-called the PCR reads with MiXCR. The profile shows tens of thousands of clones, 20% to 25% of them singletons. Before thyroid surgery, none of the patients had received any treatment. The specimen sequenced was adjacent normal tissue. The receptors were gathered from a female donor with papillary thyroid cancer or a benign thyroid nodule (not recorded which). Some clones in this sample may be carry-over from other donors' samples.

This chain joins TRBV6-2 or TRBV6-3 and TRBJ2-1, with TRBD2 matching over 8 bases. CDR1 and CDR2 from the germline V gene are MNHEY and SVGEGT. This CDR3 is 14 amino acids long. The ends lost 6 bases at V and 8 bases at J; junction bases unmatched: 9. CDR3 DNA: TGTGCCAGCAGCCCCGGACTAGCTCGGTATGAGCAGTTCTTC. The encoded protein is CASSPGLARYEQFF.

This clone was picked up many times. CDR3 residues: CSASGTSGSGNEQFF. CDR3 nucleotides: TGCAGTGCCTCCGGGACTAGCGGGAGTGGCAATGAGCAGTTCTTC. The chain couples TRBV20-1 to TRBJ2-1; 14 nucleotides line up with TRBD2. J lost 6 bases, V lost 6 bases, and 7 bases had no gene match. The CDR3 runs to 15 residues. Germline CDR1 and CDR2: DFQATT and SNEGSKA (reference sequence).

The rearrangement uses TRBV7-9 and TRBJ1-1, with D maybe TRBD1 (5 bases). CDR1 is SEHNR and CDR2 is FQNEAQ in the germline V gene (reference sequence). Trimming took 5 bases from V and 7 from J, leaving 14 bases between them. This CDR3 has 13 amino acids. This chain's CDR3 is CASSGPGPNEAFF. The DNA for the CDR3 is TGTGCCAGCAGCGGACCGGGACCGAATGAAGCTTTCTTT.

The rearrangement joins TRBV5-6 to TRBJ2-5; the match to TRBD2 covers 9 bases. The J segment lost 14 bases and the V segment lost 4 bases, leaving 18 bases of the junction unmatched. CDR1 is SGHDT and CDR2 is YYEEEE in the germline V gene. This CDR3 is built from 15 residues. DNA for the CDR3: TGTGCCAGCAGCCGGGGACTAGCACCCCAAGAGACGCATTACTTC. Residues: CASSRGLAPQETHYF.

The sample holds many counts of this clone. The junction departs from germline at one end; a sequencing error may be responsible. This same CDR3 is encoded by further DNA sequences in the sample. V usage is TRBV7-7 and J usage is TRBJ2-5; 8 bases are a match to TRBD1. CDR1 SSHAT and CDR2 FNYEAQ come from the germline V gene (reference sequence). This CDR3 has 14 amino acids. CDR3 residues: CASSLQGVGETQYF. In nucleotides, the CDR3 is TGTGCTAGCAGCTTACAGGGGGTAGGGGAGACCCAGTACTTC.

Only a few counts were recorded for this clone. This rearrangement joins TRBV28 to TRBJ1-2; tentatively, D is TRBD1 (6 bases). The CDR3 is made up of 17 amino acids. Germline V gene lookup returns CDR1 MDHEN and CDR2 SYDVKM. The V end lost 6 bases, the J end lost 3 bases, and 23 bases lay between the germline ends. The CDR3 loop is CASRPGLRAGGYYGYTF. In DNA, the CDR3 is TGTGCCAGCAGACCCGGTTTGAGGGCCGGGGGCTACTATGGCTACACCTTC.

This chain joins TRBV11-2 and TRBJ2-3; 7 nucleotides match TRBD2. CDR1 and CDR2 from the germline V gene are SGHAT and FQNNGV. Trimming at V came to 5 bases and at J to 1 base, leaving 9 bases not matched to a gene. The length of the CDR3 is 16 residues. CDR3 sequence (DNA): TGTGCCAGCAGCGCCCACGGCAGCGGGGGCACAGATACGCAGTATTTT. Amino acid sequence: CASSAHGSGGTDTQYF.

This clone showed up just a few times. The chain has TRBV5-1 and TRBJ2-5; D perhaps matches TRBD1 (5 bases). The CDR3 consists of 14 residues. Trimming shortened V by 0 bases and J by 4 bases, and 10 bases separated the two germline ends. CDR1 is SGHRS, CDR2 YFSETQ, per germline. The CDR3: CASSLVRGRETQYF. CDR3 in DNA: TGCGCCAGCAGCTTGGTTAGGGGAAGAGAGACCCAGTACTTC.

This clone was counted many times. The chain uses TRBV12-3 or TRBV12-4 and TRBJ1-5; 7 positions agree with TRBD1. With 5 bases clipped from V and 15 bases from J, the junction kept 13 bases outside the gene matches. The CDR3 is 13 residues long. CDR3 residues: CASSPPTGQIRHF. For the CDR3, the DNA is TGTGCCAGCAGTCCCCCGACAGGGCAAATACGGCATTTT.

This clone was detected a few times. This chain joins TRBV5-1 and TRBJ2-7; TRBD2 is a possible D gene (5 bases). Germline V gene lookup returns CDR1 SGHRS and CDR2 YFSETQ. Trimming removed 0 bases at V and 0 bases at J, with 7 bases between. This CDR3 contains 14 residues. In nucleotides, the CDR3 is TGCGCCAGCAGCTTGGCGGGGAACTCCTACGAGCAGTACTTC. Residues: CASSLAGNSYEQYF.

This clone is medium-sized within its sample. V and J are TRBV28 and TRBJ1-1; D perhaps matches TRBD1 (6 bases). Germline-derived CDR1 and CDR2 are MDHEN and SYDVKM. This CDR3 contains 14 residues. V gave up 7 bases and J gave up 1 base, with 13 bases separating them. DNA of the CDR3: TGTGCCAGCATCCAACAGGGACAGAACACTGAAGCTTTCTTT. It is translated as CASIQQGQNTEAFF.

The chain joins TRBV12-3 or TRBV12-4 to TRBJ2-7; TRBD1 aligns across 8 bases. The CDR3 has 14 residues. V was pared by 3 bases and J by 2 bases, with 3 bases of the junction left unmatched. The CDR3 coding sequence is TGTGCCAGCAGTTTGGCGACAGGGGCCTACGAGCAGTACTTC. Translated, it gives CASSLATGAYEQYF.

This clone appeared many times. CDR3 amino acids: CASSLQGGTTEAFF. CDR3 nucleotide sequence: TGTGCCAGCAGCTTGCAGGGTGGGACCACTGAAGCTTTCTTT. The V call is TRBV7-3, the J call TRBJ1-1; D perhaps matches TRBD1 (5 bases). Germline values: CDR1 SGHTA, CDR2 FQGTGA. V was trimmed by 3 bases and J by 4 bases, leaving 12 bases between them. The CDR3 runs to 14 residues.

By sample share, this clone is medium-sized. This rearrangement joins TRBV27 to TRBJ2-7, with 13 bases aligning to TRBD2. Germline-derived CDR1 and CDR2 are MNHEY and SMNVEV (reference sequence). The length of the CDR3 is 16 residues. J was trimmed by 7 bases and V by 5 bases; bases with no gene match: 11. The CDR3 region has the DNA TGTGCCAGCAGTGTCTACCGGACTAGCGGGAGCTTTGAGCAGTACTTC. This codes for CASSVYRTSGSFEQYF.

There are many counts of this clone. This chain connects TRBV6-2 or TRBV6-3 to TRBJ2-3; 8 positions match TRBD1. Germline CDR1 and CDR2: MNHEY and SVGEGT. V lost 4 bases and J lost 7; bases outside the gene matches: 4. CDR3 size: 13 residues. As DNA, the CDR3 is TGTGCCAGCAGTTGGACAGGGACCAATACGCAGTATTTT. Its protein is CASSWTGTNTQYF.

There are many counts of this clone. The chain couples TRBV7-8 to TRBJ1-5; D is undetermined. V was shortened by 1 base and J by 0 bases, with 7 bases between the two germline ends. From germline, CDR1 is SGHVS and CDR2 FQNEAQ. CDR3 size: 15 residues. The CDR3 here is CASSLVSGSNQPQHF. DNA of the CDR3: TGTGCCAGCAGCTTAGTCTCCGGTAGCAATCAGCCCCAGCATTTT.

On this clone itself: At one boundary the junction diverges from the germline segment, which might be a read error. The CDR3 here is CASSYTTSQPQHF. As DNA, the CDR3 is TGTGCCAGCAGTTACACGACCTCTCAGCCGCAGCATTTT. The chain has TRBV6-2 or TRBV6-3 and TRBJ1-5, with no clear D. Germline V gene lookup returns CDR1 MNHEY and CDR2 SVGEGT. The CDR3 spans 13 residues.

The table lists this clone with many counts. A read error is possible here, since a much larger clone lies one base away. This same CDR3 is encoded by further DNA sequences in the sample. V gene TRBV20-1 combines with J gene TRBJ2-1, with 7 nucleotides matching TRBD2. Germline lookup yields CDR1 DFQATT and CDR2 SNEGSKA (reference sequence). The CDR3 runs 13 residues. Here the CDR3 reads CSASPRTSGEQFF. CDR3 sequence (DNA): TGCAGCGCTAGTCCCCGGACTAGTGGTGAGCAGTTCTTC.

This clone was seen more than once but under ten times. Relative to the germline gene, one junction end is altered; a read error may explain this. Written as DNA, the CDR3 is TGTGCCAGTAGTCCACAGGGACAGGGAAACACTGAAGCCTTCTTT. As protein: CASSPQGQGNTEAFF. This chain joins TRBV19 and TRBJ1-1, with 9 bases fitting TRBD1. Germline V lookup: CDR1 LNHDA, CDR2 SQIVND (reference sequence). CDR3 size: 15 residues.

This chain uses TRBV2 with TRBJ2-7; D unclear. CDR1 is SNHLY, CDR2 FYNNEI, per germline. The CDR3 consists of 16 residues. The ends were cut back, 1 base at V and 6 bases at J, with 19 bases in the middle. The CDR3 DNA reads as TGTGCCAGCAGTGAAGGGGTCCACTACACTCCGGGCGAGCAGTACTTC. It encodes CASSEGVHYTPGEQYF.

This clone was counted many times. V is TRBV3-1 and J is TRBJ1-1; no reliable D call. The CDR3 has 13 residues. CDR1 LGHDT and CDR2 YNNKEL come from the germline V gene (reference sequence). Trimming cost V 1 base and J 6 bases, with 9 bases left between them. The CDR3 nucleotides read TGTGCCAGCAGCCAAGGGGATCTCCCTGAAGCTTTCTTT. Residues: CASSQGDLPEAFF.

By proportion, this clone is medium-sized. The CDR3 DNA reads TGTGCCAGCAGTGGAACTCATTTAGCTAACTATGGCTACACCTTC. Encoded protein: CASSGTHLANYGYTF. The genes are TRBV6-1 and TRBJ1-2; unclear D gene. V gave up 4 bases and J gave up 0 bases, with 12 bases separating them. CDR3 length: 15 amino acids. Germline V lookup: CDR1 MNHNS, CDR2 SASEGT.

This clone has more than one count but fewer than ten. CDR3 protein: CASSEGGTGYEQYF. CDR3 nucleotides: TGTGCCAGCAGTGAAGGTGGAACCGGCTACGAGCAGTACTTC. The genes are TRBV2 and TRBJ2-7; D not resolved. The CDR3 is 14 residues long. The V end lost 1 base, the J end lost 3 bases, and 10 bases lay between the germline ends. Looked up from germline, CDR1 is SNHLY and CDR2 is FYNNEI. The whole variable domain, remainder taken from reference TRBV2 and TRBJ2-7, is EPEVTQTPSHQVTQMGQEVILRCVPISNHLYFYWYRQILGQKVEFLVSFYNNEISEKSEIFDDQFSVERPDGSNFTLKIRSTKLEDSAMYFCASSEGGTGYEQYFGPGTRLTVT.

By share, this clone ranks as medium-sized. The V and J genes are TRBV12-3 or TRBV12-4 and TRBJ2-7; 8 bases line up with TRBD1. After removal of 3 bases from V and 6 bases from J, the junction contained 7 bases not matched to a gene. This CDR3 has 14 amino acids. The CDR3 protein is CASSFGGRGPEQYF. CDR3 sequence (DNA): TGTGCCAGCAGTTTTGGCGGCAGGGGGCCCGAGCAGTACTTC.

This clone has ten or more counts. The chain combines TRBV3-1 with TRBJ2-1, with D possibly TRBD2 on 6 matching bases. The CDR3 length is 17 residues. Germline lookup yields CDR1 LGHDT and CDR2 YNNKEL (reference sequence). The ends were cut back, 3 bases at V and 3 bases at J, with 18 bases in the middle. CDR3 region: CASSHPGGAAFYNEQFF. CDR3 DNA: TGTGCCAGCAGCCATCCCGGCGGGGCAGCTTTCTACAATGAGCAGTTCTTC.

The rearrangement joins TRBV30 to TRBJ2-3; tentatively, D is TRBD1 (5 bases). The CDR3 runs 13 residues. From germline, CDR1 is GTSNPN and CDR2 SVGIG (reference sequence). V was shortened by 3 bases and J by 2 bases, with 9 bases between the two germline ends. For the CDR3, the DNA is TGTGCCTGGAGCCTAGGACACACAGATACGCAGTATTTT. Translated, it gives CAWSLGHTDTQYF.

This clone is judged medium-sized. V usage is TRBV12-3 or TRBV12-4 and J usage is TRBJ1-1; no clear D gene. The CDR3 totals 14 residues. V lost 7 bases and J lost 1, with 13 bases in between. CDR3 region: CASTEHRPNTEAFF. CDR3 sequence (DNA): TGTGCCAGCACCGAGCACCGACCGAACACTGAAGCTTTCTTT.

This clone was seen more than once but under ten times. With a much larger clone just one base away, this may be a read error. The sample holds other DNA sequences that translate to the same CDR3. V is TRBV5-5 and J is TRBJ2-1, with D tentatively TRBD2 (6 bases). Germline V gene sequence: CDR1 SGHKS, CDR2 YYEKEE (reference sequence). The CDR3 contains 14 residues. CDR3 sequence: CASSLMATRSEQFF. CDR3 bases: TGCGCCAGCAGCTTGATGGCGACTAGAAGCGAGCAGTTCTTC.